What follows are 13 T cell receptor beta chains derived from one specimen sequenced in a study of beta chain features in type 1 diabetes. Study-wide results and caveats: Shorter TCRB CDR3s, moderately but significantly so, were found in Type 1 diabetes patients in all four CD4+ subsets.

Expressed TCRB transcripts were sequenced because the entire RNA isolate underwent reverse transcription. This table comes from immunoSEQ multiplex PCR, and its TCRdb copy is limited to in-frame clones, with some not included. Found here are 300,000 or so clones, roughly 9% of them singletons; the top ten hold around 1%. No cognate antigen is known for these TCRs. Sequenced sample: central memory CD4+ T cells from blood. All receptors come from a man under 40 with type 1 diabetes.

V usage is TRBV27 and J usage is TRBJ1-3; D gene uncertain. The germline CDR1 and CDR2 sequences are MNHEY and SMNVEV (reference sequence). Trimming took off 1 base at V and 3 bases at J, with 7 bases between the two ends. CDR3 length: 14 residues. CDR3 sequence: CASSLYGLGNTIYF. In nucleotides, the CDR3 is TGTGCCAGCAGTTTATACGGTCTTGGAAACACCATATATTTT.

The chain couples TRBV7-9 to TRBJ2-7, with unresolved D. Trimming took 1 base from V and 5 from J, leaving 3 bases between them. In germline, CDR1 is SEHNR, CDR2 FQNEAQ (reference sequence). The CDR3 loop spans 11 amino acids. CDR3 DNA: TGTGCCAGCAGCTTAGGAGACGAGCAGTACTTC. This codes for CASSLGDEQYF.

The rearrangement uses TRBV5-1 and TRBJ1-2, with D possibly being TRBD1 (5 bases). This CDR3 spans 15 amino acids. V was shortened by 4 bases and J by 4 bases, with 17 bases between the two germline ends. From germline, CDR1 is SGHRS and CDR2 YFSETQ. CDR3 DNA: TGCGCCAGCAGCCTCCAAGGGACGGTTACCTATGGCTACACCTTC. Translated, it gives CASSLQGTVTYGYTF.

This clone has just a few counts. The chain recombines TRBV19 with TRBJ1-1; a possible D gene is TRBD1 (6 bases). Per germline, CDR1 LNHDA and CDR2 SQIVND (reference sequence). The CDR3 spans 14 residues. Trimming stripped 10 bases from V and 7 bases from J, with 22 bases between. The chain's CDR3 is CATRQEPKSHEAFF. The DNA of the CDR3 is TGTGCCACCAGACAGGAGCCGAAATCGCATGAAGCTTTCTTT.

This clone was observed a handful of times. V usage is TRBV14 and J usage is TRBJ1-1; D is perhaps TRBD1 (5 bases). V was cut by 6 bases and J by 0 bases, with 8 bases left in between. Germline loops: CDR1 SGHDN, CDR2 FVKESK. The CDR3 runs 13 residues. CDR3 region: CASRAGVNTEAFF. The CDR3 DNA sequence: TGTGCCAGCAGGGCGGGGGTGAACACTGAAGCTTTCTTT.

This clone was observed a few times. The chain has TRBV7-8 and TRBJ2-3; TRBD2 matches 13 bases. CDR1 and CDR2 from the germline V gene are SGHVS and FQNEAQ. CDR3 size: 18 residues. The V segment lost 4 bases and the J segment 0 bases; nucleotides outside the gene matches: 7. CDR3 DNA: TGTGCCAGCAGCTCCCATGGGACTAGCGGGACTAGCACAGATACGCAGTATTTT. Translating it yields CASSSHGTSGTSTDTQYF.

The chain uses TRBV7-9 and TRBJ2-3; D remains ambiguous. The CDR3 spans 14 residues. The V end was cut by 5 bases, the J end by 0 bases, with 9 bases between. From germline, CDR1 is SEHNR and CDR2 FQNEAQ (reference sequence). The CDR3 region is CASSLPVSTDTQYF. CDR3 bases: TGTGCCAGCAGCCTCCCCGTTAGCACAGATACGCAGTATTTT. Drawing the rest from reference TRBV7-9 and TRBJ2-3, the complete variable domain is DTGVSQNPRHKITKRGQNVTFRCDPISEHNRLYWYRQTLGQGPEFLTYFQNEAQLEKSRLLSDRFSAERPKGSFSTLEIQRTEQGDSAMYLCASSLPVSTDTQYFGPGTRLTVL.

The chain's CDR3 is CAVSRDTGSEAFF. The CDR3 DNA sequence: TGTGCCGTCTCTCGGGACACGGGATCTGAAGCTTTCTTT. The chain couples TRBV2 to TRBJ1-1, with D maybe TRBD1 (6 bases). The V and J ends lost 11 bases and 6 bases respectively, with 19 bases between them. The CDR3 extends over 13 amino acids. The germline V gene has CDR1 SNHLY and CDR2 FYNNEI.

This clone was found a few times. The rearrangement links TRBV18 to TRBJ2-7, with D possibly being TRBD2 (6 bases). The CDR3 contains 15 residues. Germline V CDR1 and CDR2: KGHSH, LQKENI. The V gene lost 4 bases and the J gene lost 0 bases, with 13 bases spanning the gap. CDR3 DNA sequence: TGTGCCAGCTCACTGGACTACAGGAGCTCCTACGAGCAGTACTTC. Translating gives CASSLDYRSSYEQYF.

This clone was counted only a few times. The CDR3 protein is CASNRQSTDTQYF. The CDR3 DNA sequence: TGTGCCAGCAATCGACAGAGCACAGATACGCAGTATTTT. The genes are TRBV5-6 and TRBJ2-3; tentatively, D is TRBD1 (5 bases). V shed 6 bases and J shed 0 bases, with 8 bases lying between them. Germline V gene data show CDR1 as SGHDT and CDR2 as YYEEEE. The CDR3 loop spans 13 amino acids. Variable domain in full (rest from reference TRBV5-6 and TRBJ2-3): DAGVTQSPTHLIKTRGQQVTLRCSPKSGHDTVSWYQQALGQGPQFIFQYYEEEERQRGNFPDRFSGHQFPNYSSELNVNALLLGDSALYLCASNRQSTDTQYFGPGTRLTVL.

This clone was counted a few times. This CDR3 is also generated by other DNA sequences in the sample. The chain recombines TRBV30 with TRBJ1-5; D not certain. The V end was cut by 0 bases, the J end by 6 bases, with 6 bases between. There are 12 residues in the CDR3. Germline V gene sequence: CDR1 GTSNPN, CDR2 SVGIG (reference sequence). For the CDR3, the DNA is TGTGCCTGGAGTGTACCTGGTCAGCCCCAGCATTTT. This encodes CAWSVPGQPQHF.

For this clone: A read error may explain this, as a much larger clone is one base away. The chain's CDR3 is CASTRDRGYEQYF. DNA for the CDR3: TGCGCCAGCACCCGGGACAGGGGGTACGAGCAGTACTTC. The chain is built from TRBV5-1 and TRBJ2-7, with TRBD1 matching 11 bases. This CDR3 has 13 residues. J gave up 4 bases and V 6 bases, and 3 bases lay outside the gene matches. CDR1 is SGHRS, CDR2 YFSETQ, per germline.

This clone appeared a few times. The chain employs TRBV30 and TRBJ1-1, with 7 nucleotides matching TRBD1. Germline loops: CDR1 GTSNPN, CDR2 SVGIG (reference sequence). V lost 5 bases to trimming and J lost 11 bases; unmatched junction nucleotides: 8. The CDR3 extends over 11 amino acids. Written as DNA, the CDR3 is TGTGCCTGGGCCGACAGGGCTCGGGCTTTCTTT. Amino acids: CAWADRARAFF. Complete variable domain (other parts from reference TRBV30 and TRBJ1-1): SQTIHQWPATLVQPVGSPLSLECTVEGTSNPNLYWYRQAAGRGLQLLFYSVGIGQISSEVPQNLSASRPQDRQFILSSKKLLLSDSGFYLCAWADRARAFFGQGTRLTVV.